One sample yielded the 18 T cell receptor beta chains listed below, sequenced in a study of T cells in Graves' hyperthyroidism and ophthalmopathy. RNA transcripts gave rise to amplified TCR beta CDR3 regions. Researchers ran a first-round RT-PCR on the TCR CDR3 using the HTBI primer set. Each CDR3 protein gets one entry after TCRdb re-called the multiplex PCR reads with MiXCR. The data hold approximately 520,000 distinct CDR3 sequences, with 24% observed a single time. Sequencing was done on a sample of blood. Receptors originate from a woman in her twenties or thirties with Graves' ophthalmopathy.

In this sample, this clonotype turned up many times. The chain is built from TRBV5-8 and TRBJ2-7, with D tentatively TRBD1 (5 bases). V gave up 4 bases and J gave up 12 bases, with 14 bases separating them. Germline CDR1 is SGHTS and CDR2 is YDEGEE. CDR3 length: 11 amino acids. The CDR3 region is CASSDVRVTYF. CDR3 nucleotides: TGTGCCAGCAGCGACGTCAGGGTAACGTACTTC. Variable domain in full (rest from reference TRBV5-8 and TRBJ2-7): EAGVTQSPTHLIKTRGQQATLRCSPISGHTSVYWYQQALGLGLQFLLWYDEGEERNRGNFPPRFSGRQFPNYSSELNVNALELEDSALYLCASSDVRVTYFGPGTRLTVT.

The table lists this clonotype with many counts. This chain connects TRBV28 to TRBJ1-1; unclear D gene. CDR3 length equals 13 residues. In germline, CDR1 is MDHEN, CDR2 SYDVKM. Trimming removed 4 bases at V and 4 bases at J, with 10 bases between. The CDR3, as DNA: TGTGCCAGCAGTTCGGGGTGGCCCACTGAAGCTTTCTTT. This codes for CASSSGWPTEAFF.

Written as DNA, the CDR3 is TGTGCCAGCAGACCGACTGGAGATGGCACCGGGGAGCTGTTTTTT. Translation gives CASRPTGDGTGELFF. The rearrangement uses TRBV12-3 or TRBV12-4 and TRBJ2-2; D remains ambiguous. The V end lost 6 bases, the J end lost 4 bases, and 15 bases lay between the germline ends. The CDR3 length is 15 residues.

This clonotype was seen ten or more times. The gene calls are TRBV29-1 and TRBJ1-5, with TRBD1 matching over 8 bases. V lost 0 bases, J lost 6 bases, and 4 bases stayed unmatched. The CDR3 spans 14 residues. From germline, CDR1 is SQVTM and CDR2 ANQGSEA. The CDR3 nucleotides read TGCAGCGTTGAAGATGGACAGGGAGGTCAGCCCCAGCATTTT. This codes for CSVEDGQGGQPQHF. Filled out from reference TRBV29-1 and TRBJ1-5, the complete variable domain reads SAVISQKPSRDICQRGTSLTIQCQVDSQVTMMFWYRQQPGQSLTLIATANQGSEATYESGFVIDKFPISRPNLTFSTLTVSNMSPEDSSIYLCSVEDGQGGQPQHFGDGTRLSIL.

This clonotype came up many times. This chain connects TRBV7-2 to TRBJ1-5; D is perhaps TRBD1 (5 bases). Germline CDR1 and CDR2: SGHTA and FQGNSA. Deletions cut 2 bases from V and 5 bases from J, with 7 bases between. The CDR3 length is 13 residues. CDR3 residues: CASSLLGDQPQHF. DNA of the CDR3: TGTGCCAGCAGCTTACTAGGGGATCAGCCCCAGCATTTT.

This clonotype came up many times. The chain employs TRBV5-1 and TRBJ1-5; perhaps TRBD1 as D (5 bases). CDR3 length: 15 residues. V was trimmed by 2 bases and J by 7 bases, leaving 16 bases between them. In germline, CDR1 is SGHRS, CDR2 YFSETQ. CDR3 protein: CASSFLPGLGQPQHF. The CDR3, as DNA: TGCGCCAGCAGCTTTCTCCCAGGGCTAGGGCAGCCCCAGCATTTT.

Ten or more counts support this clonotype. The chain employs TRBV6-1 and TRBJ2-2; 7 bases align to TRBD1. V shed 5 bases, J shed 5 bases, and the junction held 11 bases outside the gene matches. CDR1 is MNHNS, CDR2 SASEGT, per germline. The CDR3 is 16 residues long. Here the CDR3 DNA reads TGTGCCAGCAGTCCGAGGGGACAGCGAGGGACCGGGGAGCTGTTTTTT. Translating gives CASSPRGQRGTGELFF.

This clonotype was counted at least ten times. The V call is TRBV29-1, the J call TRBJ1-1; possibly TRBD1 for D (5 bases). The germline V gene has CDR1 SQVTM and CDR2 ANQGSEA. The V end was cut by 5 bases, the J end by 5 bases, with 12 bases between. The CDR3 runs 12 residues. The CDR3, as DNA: TGCAGCGTTCAGGGACTGGGAACTGAAGCTTTCTTT. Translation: CSVQGLGTEAFF. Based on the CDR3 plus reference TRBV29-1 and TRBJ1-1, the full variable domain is SAVISQKPSRDICQRGTSLTIQCQVDSQVTMMFWYRQQPGQSLTLIATANQGSEATYESGFVIDKFPISRPNLTFSTLTVSNMSPEDSSIYLCSVQGLGTEAFFGQGTRLTVV.

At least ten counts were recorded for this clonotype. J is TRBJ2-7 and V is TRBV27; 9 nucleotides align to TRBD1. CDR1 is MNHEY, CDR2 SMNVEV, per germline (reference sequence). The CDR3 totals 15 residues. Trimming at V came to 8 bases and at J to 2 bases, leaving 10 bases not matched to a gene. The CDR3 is CASSRSGQGAYEQYF. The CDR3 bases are TGTGCCAGCTCGCGCTCGGGACAGGGAGCCTACGAGCAGTACTTC.

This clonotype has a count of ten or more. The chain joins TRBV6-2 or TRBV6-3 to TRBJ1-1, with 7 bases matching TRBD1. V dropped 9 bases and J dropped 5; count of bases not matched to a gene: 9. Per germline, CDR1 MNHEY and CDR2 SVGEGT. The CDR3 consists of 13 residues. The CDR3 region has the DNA TGTGCCAGTGCGGCAGGGGGAGGAACTGAAGCTTTCTTT. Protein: CASAAGGGTEAFF.

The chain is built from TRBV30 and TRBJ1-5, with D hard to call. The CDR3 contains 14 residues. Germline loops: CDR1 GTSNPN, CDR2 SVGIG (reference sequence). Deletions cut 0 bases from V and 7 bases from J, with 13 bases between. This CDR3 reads CAWSVRRGRQPQHF. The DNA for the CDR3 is TGTGCCTGGAGTGTACGACGCGGTCGCCAGCCCCAGCATTTT.

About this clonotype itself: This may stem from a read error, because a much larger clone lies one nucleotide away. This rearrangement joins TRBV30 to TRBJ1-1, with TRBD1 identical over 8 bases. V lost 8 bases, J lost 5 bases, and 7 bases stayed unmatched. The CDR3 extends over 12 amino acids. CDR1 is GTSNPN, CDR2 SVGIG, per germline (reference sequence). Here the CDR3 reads CARDRGETEAFF. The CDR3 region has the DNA TGTGCCCGCGACAGGGGAGAAACTGAAGCTTTCTTT. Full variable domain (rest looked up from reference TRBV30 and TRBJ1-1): SQTIHQWPATLVQPVGSPLSLECTVEGTSNPNLYWYRQAAGRGLQLLFYSVGIGQISSEVPQNLSASRPQDRQFILSSKKLLLSDSGFYLCARDRGETEAFFGQGTRLTVV.

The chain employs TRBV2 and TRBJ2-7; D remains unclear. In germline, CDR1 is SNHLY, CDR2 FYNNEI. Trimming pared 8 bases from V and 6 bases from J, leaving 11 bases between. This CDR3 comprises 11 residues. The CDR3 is CASGTHSEQYF. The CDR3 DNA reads TGTGCCAGCGGAACACATAGCGAGCAGTACTTC.

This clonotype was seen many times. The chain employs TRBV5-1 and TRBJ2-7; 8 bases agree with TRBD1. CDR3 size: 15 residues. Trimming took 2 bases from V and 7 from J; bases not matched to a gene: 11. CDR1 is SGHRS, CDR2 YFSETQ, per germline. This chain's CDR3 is CASSFRWQGAEEQYF. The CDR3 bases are TGCGCCAGCAGCTTCCGGTGGCAGGGGGCGGAGGAGCAGTACTTC. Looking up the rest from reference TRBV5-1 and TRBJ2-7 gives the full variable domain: KAGVTQTPRYLIKTRGQQVTLSCSPISGHRSVSWYQQTPGQGLQFLFEYFSETQRNKGNFPGRFSGRQFSNSRSEMNVSTLELGDSALYLCASSFRWQGAEEQYFGPGTRLTVT.

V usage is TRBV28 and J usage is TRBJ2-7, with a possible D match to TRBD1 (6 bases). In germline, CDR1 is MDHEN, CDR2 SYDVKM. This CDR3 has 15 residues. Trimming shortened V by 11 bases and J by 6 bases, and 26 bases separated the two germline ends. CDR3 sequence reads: CASSPVGTLAFEQYF. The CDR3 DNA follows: TGTGCCTCCTCCCCCGTAGGGACATTGGCTTTCGAGCAGTACTTC.

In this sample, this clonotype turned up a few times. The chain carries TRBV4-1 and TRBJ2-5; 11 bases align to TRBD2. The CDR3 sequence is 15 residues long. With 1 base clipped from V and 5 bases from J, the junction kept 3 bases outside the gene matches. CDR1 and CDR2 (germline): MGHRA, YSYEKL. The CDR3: CASSQGTSGWETQYF. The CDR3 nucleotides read TGCGCCAGCAGCCAAGGGACTAGCGGGTGGGAGACCCAGTACTTC.

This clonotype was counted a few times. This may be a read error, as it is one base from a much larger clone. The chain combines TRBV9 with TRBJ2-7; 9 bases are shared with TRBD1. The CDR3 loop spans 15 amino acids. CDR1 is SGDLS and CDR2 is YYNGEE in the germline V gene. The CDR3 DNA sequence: TGTGCCAGCAGCCCCGGGACAGGGCCGTCCTACGAGCAGGACTTC. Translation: CASSPGTGPSYEQDF.

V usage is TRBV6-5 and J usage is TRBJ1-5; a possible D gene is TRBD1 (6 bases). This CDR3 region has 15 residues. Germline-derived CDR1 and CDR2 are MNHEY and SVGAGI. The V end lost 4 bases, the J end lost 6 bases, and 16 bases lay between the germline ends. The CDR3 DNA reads TGTGCCAGCAGTTCGCTAAAGGGGGGCGTTCAGCCCCAGCATTTT. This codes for CASSSLKGGVQPQHF.